Each of the 13 T cell receptor beta chains below was sequenced from the same sample in a study of cytomegalovirus exposure and HLA in healthy donors. The PCR had 60 Vbeta and 13 Jbeta primers. Here immunoSEQ multiplex PCR was the method, and the copy in TCRdb shows in-frame clones only, minus some. The sample lists around 90,000 clones, around 84% occurring once. Material: PBMCs. These receptors came from a man between 40 and 49 years old in good health and CMV-seropositive.

The V gene is TRBV15, the J gene TRBJ2-7, with 8 bases aligning to TRBD2. Per germline, CDR1 LNHNV and CDR2 YYDKDF (reference sequence). CDR3 length: 15 amino acids. J was trimmed by 6 bases and V by 0 bases; bases with no gene match: 7. CDR3 sequence: CATSRELQGLGEQYF. The DNA of the CDR3 is TGTGCCACCAGCAGAGAGTTACAGGGACTAGGCGAGCAGTACTTC.

V gene TRBV19 combines with J gene TRBJ2-3; D not certain. CDR1 is LNHDA, CDR2 SQIVND, per germline (reference sequence). The V end was cut by 6 bases, the J end by 2 bases, with 12 bases between. This CDR3 comprises 14 residues. The CDR3 loop reads CASRLAVDTDTQYF. The CDR3 bases are TGTGCCAGTAGGCTCGCGGTAGACACAGATACGCAGTATTTT.

The genes are TRBV9 and TRBJ1-2; 7 bases map to TRBD1. V shed 4 bases and J 9 bases; nucleotides not matched to a gene: 15. Germline V CDR1 and CDR2: SGDLS, YYNGEE. CDR3 length equals 15 residues. The CDR3 coding sequence is TGTGCCAGCAGCCCCTGGGACAGAGGTACTATGAGCTACACCTTC. It codes for CASSPWDRGTMSYTF.

The chain links TRBV18 to TRBJ2-2; maybe TRBD2 (5 bases). Looked up from germline, CDR1 is KGHSH and CDR2 is LQKENI. V was clipped by 4 bases and J by 5 bases, with 17 bases between them. The CDR3 covers 16 residues. CDR3: CASSLDAPGMTGELFF. The CDR3 DNA sequence: TGTGCCAGCTCACTAGACGCCCCCGGGATGACCGGGGAGCTGTTTTTT.

The rearrangement uses TRBV7-2 and TRBJ2-1, with D maybe TRBD1 (5 bases). This CDR3 comprises 15 residues. V lost 5 bases, J lost 2 bases, and 13 bases lay in between. Germline CDR1 SGHTA, CDR2 FQGNSA. This CDR3 is CASSIDRTTYNEQFF. In DNA, the CDR3 is TGTGCCAGCAGCATTGACAGAACTACCTACAATGAGCAGTTCTTC.

The chain has TRBV2 and TRBJ2-5, with D tentatively TRBD1 (6 bases). The CDR3 has 18 amino acids. V lost 4 bases and J lost 1, with 22 bases in between. Germline V CDR1 and CDR2: SNHLY, FYNNEI. This CDR3 reads CASSGGRSGAQGQETQYF. The CDR3 coding sequence is TGTGCCAGCAGTGGAGGGCGCTCAGGGGCACAGGGCCAAGAGACCCAGTACTTC.

The chain employs TRBV7-8 and TRBJ2-1; 9 bases are a match to TRBD2. Germline assignment: CDR1 SGHVS and CDR2 FQNEAQ. The CDR3 is made up of 14 amino acids. After removal of 5 bases from V and 8 bases from J, the junction contained 7 bases not matched to a gene. CDR3 in DNA: TGTGCCAGCAGCCCCAGCGGGGGGAAGCATGAGCAGTTCTTC. Amino acid sequence: CASSPSGGKHEQFF.

The chain links TRBV4-1 to TRBJ2-7; 14 positions match TRBD2. This CDR3 is built from 18 residues. V shed 1 base, J shed 2 bases, and the junction held 7 bases outside the gene matches. Per the germline V gene, CDR1 is MGHRA and CDR2 is YSYEKL. The CDR3 protein is CASSQAERGLAGAYEQYF. The CDR3 nucleotides are TGCGCCAGCAGCCAAGCTGAAAGGGGACTAGCGGGAGCCTACGAGCAGTACTTC.

V usage is TRBV5-1 and J usage is TRBJ1-1; the D gene is possibly TRBD1 (6 bases). V lost 4 bases and J 5 bases, leaving 15 bases between the germline ends. Per germline, CDR1 SGHRS and CDR2 YFSETQ. This CDR3 is 14 amino acids long. CDR3 protein: CASSQTGYRTEAFF. The CDR3 DNA is TGCGCCAGCAGCCAAACAGGGTACCGAACTGAAGCTTTCTTT.

This chain uses TRBV7-3 with TRBJ2-1; unclear D gene. Looked up from germline, CDR1 is SGHTA and CDR2 is FQGTGA. The length of the CDR3 is 16 residues. The V and J ends lost 1 base and 2 bases respectively, with 12 bases between them. CDR3 sequence reads: CASSLRSGPAYNEQFF. The CDR3 coding sequence is TGTGCCAGCAGCTTAAGGTCTGGGCCCGCCTACAATGAGCAGTTCTTC.

CDR3 protein: CASRQGSREQFF. The DNA of the CDR3 is TGTGCCAGCAGACAGGGCTCTCGGGAGCAGTTCTTC. The chain couples TRBV27 to TRBJ2-1; D might be TRBD1 (6 bases). Germline-derived CDR1 and CDR2 are MNHEY and SMNVEV (reference sequence). The length of the CDR3 is 12 residues. V lost 6 bases to trimming and J lost 10 bases, with 13 bases between them.

This clone was seen just once. This chain joins TRBV11-2 and TRBJ2-3; 10 bases map to TRBD2. V shed 0 bases and J 3 bases; nucleotides not matched to a gene: 9. The V gene's germline CDR1 is SGHAT and CDR2 FQNNGV. The CDR3 has 18 residues. The CDR3 is CASSLESVAGGLTDTQYF. CDR3 in DNA: TGTGCCAGCAGCTTAGAGTCGGTAGCGGGGGGACTAACAGATACGCAGTATTTT.

J is TRBJ1-1 and V is TRBV18; D remains ambiguous. V was clipped by 6 bases and J by 1 base, with 12 bases between them. Germline CDR1 is KGHSH and CDR2 is LQKENI. The CDR3 contains 14 residues. The CDR3: CASSPELGNTEAFF. The CDR3 DNA is TGTGCCAGCTCCCCCGAGCTCGGGAACACTGAAGCTTTCTTT.